This T cell receptor (beta chain) came from a study of metastatic and nonmetastatic thyroid tumors (dated by TCRdb to 2018 to 2021). About the investigation overall: The researchers compared repertoires between peripheral blood samples and tumor or nodule tissue samples from patients with malignant or benign thyroid disease. What the work shows at the level of the full study, not this receptor alone: In both blood and tumor samples, malignant tumors were reported to have significantly higher TCR beta diversity than benign nodules.

Before undergoing thyroid surgery, none of the patients had been given any kind of treatment. The study retrospectively analysed patient clinical samples collected from about 2012 to 2018 using T-cell receptor beta sequencing. The library was obtained by PCR. The sample was run on an Illumina HiSeq 4000. High-throughput sequencing was used to profile the TCR beta-chain CDR3 region of each patient. On the authors' methods: The researchers built a classifier to tell apart papillary thyroid cancer patients with distant metastasis, based on CDR3 differences among clinicopathological groups. Repertoire diversity was assessed with the Shannon index, and tumor-blood repertoire similarity with the Morisita-Horn index. TCRdb trimmed public reads at Q25 via fastp, called clones via MiXCR and kept in-frame beta chains. The V and J calls were determined by TCRdb, not by the authors. This sample gives almost 35,000 clones in total; under 40% of them show up just once. The top ten hold 20% to 25% of the sample.

Its CDR3 holds 15 amino acids, cysteine through phenylalanine. Left in the record is the CDR3 DNA by itself, 45 bases read in frame from the first base. V loses 0 bases of germline sequence and J loses 4 bases, and the interval between the two ends is 12 bases. This clone was seen only a few times. This receptor's antigen is unknown. Base-call qualities are not available, and no considerably larger clone is one nucleotide away. The chain is encoded by TRBV12-3 or TRBV12-4 joined to TRBJ2-5; the D gene is perhaps TRBD1 or TRBD2, each of them matching over 5 bases. The source of this sequence is a female donor with papillary thyroid cancer or a benign thyroid nodule (not recorded which). Some clones in this sample may be carry-over from other donors' samples. The specimen was tumor tissue. The CDR3 protein sequence reads: CASSLALEGTETQYF. In nucleotide form, the sequence is TGTGCCAGCAGTTTAGCGCTCGAGGGGACAGAGACCCAGTACTTC.